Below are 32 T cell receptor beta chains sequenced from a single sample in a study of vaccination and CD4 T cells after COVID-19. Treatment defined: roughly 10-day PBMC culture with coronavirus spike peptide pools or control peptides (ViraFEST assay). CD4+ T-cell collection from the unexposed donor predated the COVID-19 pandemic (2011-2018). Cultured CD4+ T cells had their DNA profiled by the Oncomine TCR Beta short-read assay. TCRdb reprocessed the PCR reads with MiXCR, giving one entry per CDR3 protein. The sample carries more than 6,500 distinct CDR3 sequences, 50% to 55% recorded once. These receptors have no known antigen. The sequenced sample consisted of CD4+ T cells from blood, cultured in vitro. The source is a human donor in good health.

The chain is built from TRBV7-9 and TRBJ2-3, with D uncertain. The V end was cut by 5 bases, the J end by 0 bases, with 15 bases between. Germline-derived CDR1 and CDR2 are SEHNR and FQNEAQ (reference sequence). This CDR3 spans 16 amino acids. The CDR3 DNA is TGTGCCAGCAGCCGATCGACTGGAACTAGCACAGATACGCAGTATTTT. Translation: CASSRSTGTSTDTQYF.

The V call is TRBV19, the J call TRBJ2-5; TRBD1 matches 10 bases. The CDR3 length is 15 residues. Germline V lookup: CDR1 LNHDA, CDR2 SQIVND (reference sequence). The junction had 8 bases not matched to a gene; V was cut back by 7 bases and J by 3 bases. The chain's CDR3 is CASTNRDRGEETQYF. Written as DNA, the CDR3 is TGTGCCAGTACCAACCGGGACAGGGGAGAAGAGACCCAGTACTTC.

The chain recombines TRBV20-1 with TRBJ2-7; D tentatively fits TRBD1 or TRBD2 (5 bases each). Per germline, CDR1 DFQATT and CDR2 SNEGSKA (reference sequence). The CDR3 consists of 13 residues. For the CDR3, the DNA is TGCAGCGGACCGGGACCCCGACCCCACGAGCAGTACTTC. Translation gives CSGPGPRPHEQYF.

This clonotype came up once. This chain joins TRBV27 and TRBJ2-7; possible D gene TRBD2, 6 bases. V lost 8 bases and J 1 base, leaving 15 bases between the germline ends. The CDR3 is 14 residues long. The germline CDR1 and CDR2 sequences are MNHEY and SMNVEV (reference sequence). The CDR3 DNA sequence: TGTGCCAGCCGAATGGTAGCGGCTTCCTACGAGCAGTACTTC. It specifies CASRMVAASYEQYF.

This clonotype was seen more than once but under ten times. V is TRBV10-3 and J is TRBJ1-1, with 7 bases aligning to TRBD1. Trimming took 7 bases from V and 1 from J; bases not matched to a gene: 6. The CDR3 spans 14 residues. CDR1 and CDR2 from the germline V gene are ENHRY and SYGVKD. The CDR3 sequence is CAIKTGTENTEAFF. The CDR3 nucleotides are TGTGCCATCAAGACAGGGACGGAGAACACTGAAGCTTTCTTT.

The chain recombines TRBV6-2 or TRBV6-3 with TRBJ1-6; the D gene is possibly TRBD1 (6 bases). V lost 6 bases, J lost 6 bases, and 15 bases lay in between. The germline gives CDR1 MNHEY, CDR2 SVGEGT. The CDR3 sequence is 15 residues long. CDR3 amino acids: CASRWTEQVNSPLHF. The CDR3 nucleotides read TGTGCCAGCAGGTGGACAGAGCAAGTTAATTCACCCCTCCACTTT.

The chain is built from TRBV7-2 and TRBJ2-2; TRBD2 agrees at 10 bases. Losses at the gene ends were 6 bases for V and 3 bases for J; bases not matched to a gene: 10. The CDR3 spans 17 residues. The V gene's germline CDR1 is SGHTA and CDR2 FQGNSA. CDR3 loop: CASRRRSGGGYTGELFF. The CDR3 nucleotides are TGTGCCAGCAGACGGAGAAGCGGGGGGGGATACACCGGGGAGCTGTTTTTT.

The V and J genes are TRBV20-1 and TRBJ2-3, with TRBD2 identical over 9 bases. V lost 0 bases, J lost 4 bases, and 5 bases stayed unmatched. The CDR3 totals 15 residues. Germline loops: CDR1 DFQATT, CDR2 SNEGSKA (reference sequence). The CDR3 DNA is TGCAGTGCTAGAGACGGTGGCGGGAGGGCAGATACGCAGTATTTT. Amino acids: CSARDGGGRADTQYF.

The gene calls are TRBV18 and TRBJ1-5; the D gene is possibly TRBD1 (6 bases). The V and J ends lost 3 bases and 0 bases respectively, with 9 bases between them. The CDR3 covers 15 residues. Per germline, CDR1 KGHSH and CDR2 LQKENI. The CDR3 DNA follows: TGTGCCAGCTCACCGACAGGCGCTAGCAATCAGCCCCAGCATTTT. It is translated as CASSPTGASNQPQHF.

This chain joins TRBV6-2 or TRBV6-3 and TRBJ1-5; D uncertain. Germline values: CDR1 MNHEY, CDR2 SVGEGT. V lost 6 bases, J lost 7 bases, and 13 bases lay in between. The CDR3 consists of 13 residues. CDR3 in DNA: TGTGCCAGCAGACGCACCTCTCCCCAGCCCCAGCATTTT. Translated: CASRRTSPQPQHF.

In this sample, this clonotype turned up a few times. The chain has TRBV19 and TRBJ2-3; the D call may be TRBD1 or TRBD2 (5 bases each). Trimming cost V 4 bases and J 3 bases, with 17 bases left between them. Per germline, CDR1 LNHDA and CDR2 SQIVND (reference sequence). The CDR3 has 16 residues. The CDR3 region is CASSTSGTSNTDTQYF. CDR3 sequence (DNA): TGTGCCAGTAGTACCTCCGGGACCAGCAATACAGATACGCAGTATTTT.

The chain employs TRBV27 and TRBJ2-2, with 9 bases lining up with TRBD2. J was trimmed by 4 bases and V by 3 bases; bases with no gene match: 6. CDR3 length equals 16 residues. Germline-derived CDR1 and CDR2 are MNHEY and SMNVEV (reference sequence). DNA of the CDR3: TGTGCCAGCAGTTTGGGCGGGGGGGCCACCACCGGGGAGCTGTTTTTT. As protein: CASSLGGGATTGELFF.

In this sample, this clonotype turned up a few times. The CDR3 nucleotides read TGTGCCAGCAGGCGCAGCCCAGGGGCAACGAATTCACCCCTCCACTTT. It is translated as CASRRSPGATNSPLHF. The gene calls are TRBV6-1 and TRBJ1-6; TRBD1 might be the D (6 bases). This CDR3 is 16 amino acids long. Germline assignment: CDR1 MNHNS and CDR2 SASEGT. Between the trimmed V and J ends, which lost 6 bases and 7 bases, there was a span of 19 bases.

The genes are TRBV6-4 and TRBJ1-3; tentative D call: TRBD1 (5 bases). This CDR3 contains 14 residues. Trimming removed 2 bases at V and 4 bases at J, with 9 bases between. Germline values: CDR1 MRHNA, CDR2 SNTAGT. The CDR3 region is CASSDTGVGNTIYF. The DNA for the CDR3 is TGTGCCAGCAGTGACACGGGGGTAGGAAACACCATATATTTT.

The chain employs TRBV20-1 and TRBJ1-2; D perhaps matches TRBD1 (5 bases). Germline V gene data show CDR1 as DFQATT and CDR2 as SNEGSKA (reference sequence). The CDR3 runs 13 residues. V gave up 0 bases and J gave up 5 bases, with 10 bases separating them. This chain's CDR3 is CSARDTRGYGYTF. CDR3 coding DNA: TGCAGTGCTAGAGATACGAGGGGTTATGGCTACACCTTC.

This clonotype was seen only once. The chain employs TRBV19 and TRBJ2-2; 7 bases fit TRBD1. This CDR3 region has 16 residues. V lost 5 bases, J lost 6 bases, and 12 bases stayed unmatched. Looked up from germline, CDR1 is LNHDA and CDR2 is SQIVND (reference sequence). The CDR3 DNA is TGTGCCAGTAGTCTCAGGGGGTTACAAGAGGCCGGGGAGCTGTTTTTT. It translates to CASSLRGLQEAGELFF. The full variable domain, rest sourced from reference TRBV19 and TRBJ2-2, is DGGITQSPKYLFRKEGQNVTLSCEQNLNHDAMYWYRQDPGQGLRLIYYSQIVNDFQKGDIAEGYSVSREKKESFPLTVTSAQKNPTAFYLCASSLRGLQEAGELFFGEGSRLTVL.

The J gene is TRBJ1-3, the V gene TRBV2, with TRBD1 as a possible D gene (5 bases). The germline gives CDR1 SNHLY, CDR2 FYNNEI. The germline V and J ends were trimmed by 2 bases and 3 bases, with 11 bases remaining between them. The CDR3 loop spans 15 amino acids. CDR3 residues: CASSERGGDGNTIYF. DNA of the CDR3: TGTGCCAGCAGTGAAAGGGGAGGGGATGGAAACACCATATATTTT.

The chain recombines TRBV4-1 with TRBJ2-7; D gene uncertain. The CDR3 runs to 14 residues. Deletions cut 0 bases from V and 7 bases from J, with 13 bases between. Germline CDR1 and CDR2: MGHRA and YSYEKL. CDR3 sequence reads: CASSQDPAVGEQYF. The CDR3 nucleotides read TGCGCCAGCAGCCAAGATCCGGCGGTCGGGGAGCAGTACTTC.

In DNA, the CDR3 is TGTGCCAGCAGCTCCCGCCGATGGCGGACGGAGACCCAGTACTTC. It encodes CASSSRRWRTETQYF. This sequence joins TRBV7-9 and TRBJ2-5; D not certain. Per the germline V gene, CDR1 is SEHNR and CDR2 is FQNEAQ (reference sequence). CDR3 length equals 15 residues. The germline V and J ends were trimmed by 4 bases and 5 bases, with 17 bases remaining between them.

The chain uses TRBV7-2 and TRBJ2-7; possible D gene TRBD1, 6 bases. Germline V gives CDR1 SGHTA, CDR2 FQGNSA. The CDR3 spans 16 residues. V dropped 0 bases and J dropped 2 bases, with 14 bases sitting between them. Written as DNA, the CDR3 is TGTGCCAGCAGCTTAGCTCCCCCAGGGGCCGCCTACGAGCAGTACTTC. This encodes CASSLAPPGAAYEQYF.

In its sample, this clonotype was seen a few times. CDR3 DNA sequence: TGTGCCAGCAGCCTAAGTTCTTCCAGGGGGGGGAAGACTGAAGCTTTCTTT. Amino acid sequence: CASSLSSSRGGKTEAFF. The chain carries TRBV21-1 and TRBJ1-1; TRBD1 is the table's D call, not checked against the DNA. TRBV21-1 is a pseudogene segment. The CDR3 runs to 17 residues.

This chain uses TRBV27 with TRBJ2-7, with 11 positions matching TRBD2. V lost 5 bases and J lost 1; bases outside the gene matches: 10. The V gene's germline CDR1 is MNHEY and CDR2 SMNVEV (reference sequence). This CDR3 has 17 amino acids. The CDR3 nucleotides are TGTGCCAGCAGTCTAACTCCGGGACTAGCGGTATCCTACGAGCAGTACTTC. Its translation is CASSLTPGLAVSYEQYF.

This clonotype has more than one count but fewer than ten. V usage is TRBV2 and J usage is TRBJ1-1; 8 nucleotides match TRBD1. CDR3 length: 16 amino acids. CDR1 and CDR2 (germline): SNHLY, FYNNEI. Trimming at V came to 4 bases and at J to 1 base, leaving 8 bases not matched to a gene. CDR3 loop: CASSVVRGPGNTEAFF. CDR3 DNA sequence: TGTGCCAGCAGTGTTGTCAGGGGGCCCGGGAACACTGAAGCTTTCTTT.

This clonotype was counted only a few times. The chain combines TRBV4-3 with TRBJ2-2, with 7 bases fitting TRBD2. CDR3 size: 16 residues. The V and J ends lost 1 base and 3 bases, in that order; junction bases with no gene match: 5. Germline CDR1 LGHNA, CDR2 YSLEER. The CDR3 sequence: CASSQGGGGDTGELFF. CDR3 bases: TGCGCCAGCAGCCAAGGGGGCGGGGGAGACACCGGGGAGCTGTTTTTT.

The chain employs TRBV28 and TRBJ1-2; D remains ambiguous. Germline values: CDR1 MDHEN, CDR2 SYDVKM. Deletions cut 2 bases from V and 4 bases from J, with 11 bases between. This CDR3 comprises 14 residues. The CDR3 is CASSLEGPGYGYTF. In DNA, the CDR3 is TGTGCCAGCAGTTTAGAGGGCCCTGGCTATGGCTACACCTTC.

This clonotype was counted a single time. CDR3 residues: CASSTTGWLEEQYF. The CDR3, as DNA: TGTGCCAGCAGTACGACAGGGTGGTTAGAGGAGCAGTACTTC. The V and J genes are TRBV7-9 and TRBJ2-7; TRBD1 agrees at 7 bases. CDR3 length equals 14 residues. Germline-derived CDR1 and CDR2 are SEHNR and FQNEAQ (reference sequence). Trimming took 6 bases from V and 7 from J; bases not matched to a gene: 12.

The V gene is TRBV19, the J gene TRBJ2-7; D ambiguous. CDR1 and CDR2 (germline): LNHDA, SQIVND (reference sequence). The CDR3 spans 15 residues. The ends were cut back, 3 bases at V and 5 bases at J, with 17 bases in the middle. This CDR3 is CASSIAYGPPDEQYF. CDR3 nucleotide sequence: TGTGCCAGTAGTATCGCCTACGGACCTCCTGACGAGCAGTACTTC.

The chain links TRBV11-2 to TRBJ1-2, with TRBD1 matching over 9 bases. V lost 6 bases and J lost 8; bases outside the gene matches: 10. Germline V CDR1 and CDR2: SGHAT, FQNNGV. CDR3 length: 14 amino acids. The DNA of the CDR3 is TGTGCCAGCAGTATTGGACAGGGGAGACGGGGCTACACCTTC. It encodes CASSIGQGRRGYTF.

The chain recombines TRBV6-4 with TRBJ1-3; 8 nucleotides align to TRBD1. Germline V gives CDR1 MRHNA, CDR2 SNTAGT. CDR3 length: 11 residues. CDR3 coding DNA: TGTGCGACCCAGGGGGCAGACACCATATATTTT. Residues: CATQGADTIYF.

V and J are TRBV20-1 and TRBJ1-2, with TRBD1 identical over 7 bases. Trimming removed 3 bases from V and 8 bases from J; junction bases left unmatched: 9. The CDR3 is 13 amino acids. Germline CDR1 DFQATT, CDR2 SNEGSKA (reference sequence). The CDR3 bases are TGCAGTGCTAGGGTAGGACAGGTGGGGGGCTACACCTTC. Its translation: CSARVGQVGGYTF.

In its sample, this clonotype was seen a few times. This CDR3 reads CASSVGQAYNSPLHF. As DNA, the CDR3 is TGTGCCAGCAGTGTTGGTCAGGCCTATAATTCACCCCTCCACTTT. This rearrangement joins TRBV6-1 to TRBJ1-6; no clear D. The CDR3 has 15 residues. Trimming removed 4 bases from V and 2 bases from J, with 9 bases in between. Germline CDR1 and CDR2: MNHNS and SASEGT.

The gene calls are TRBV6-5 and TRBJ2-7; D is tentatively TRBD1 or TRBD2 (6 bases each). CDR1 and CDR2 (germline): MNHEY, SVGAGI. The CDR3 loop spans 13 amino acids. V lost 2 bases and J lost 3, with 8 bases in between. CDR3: CASSYGGLYEQYF. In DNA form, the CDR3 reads TGTGCCAGCAGTTACGGGGGGCTCTACGAGCAGTACTTC.